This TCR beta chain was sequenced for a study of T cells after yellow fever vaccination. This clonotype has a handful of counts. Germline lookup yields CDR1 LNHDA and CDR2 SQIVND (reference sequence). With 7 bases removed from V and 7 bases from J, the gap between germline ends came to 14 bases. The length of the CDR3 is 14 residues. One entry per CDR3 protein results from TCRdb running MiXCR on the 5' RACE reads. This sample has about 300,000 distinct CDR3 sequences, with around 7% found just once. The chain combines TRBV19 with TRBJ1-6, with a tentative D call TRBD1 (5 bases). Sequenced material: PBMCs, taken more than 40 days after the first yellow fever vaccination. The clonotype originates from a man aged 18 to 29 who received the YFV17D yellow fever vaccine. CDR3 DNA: TGTGCCAGTACCCGGCGGCAGGGCAATTCACCCCTCCACTTT. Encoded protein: CASTRRQGNSPLHF.